The T cell receptor beta chain described here comes from a study of blood T cells in healthy people across ages. A second PCR, run for about 6 to 12 cycles, used a sample-barcoded 5' primer plus a J-beta primer mix. MiXCR, applied by TCRdb to the 5' RACE reads, yields one record per CDR3 protein. The sample has more than 1,400,000 distinct CDR3 sequences, roughly 40% seen once; the top ten hold less than 8%. This CDR3 comprises 15 residues. With 6 bases clipped from V and 3 bases from J, the junction kept 6 bases outside the gene matches. Germline CDR1 is MNHEY and CDR2 is SVGAGI. This clonotype was counted a few times.

This receptor was identified in a young woman in good health. Material: blood. The chain is built from TRBV6-5 and TRBJ2-3; 10 bases fit TRBD2. The CDR3 region is CASRKAGGRTDTQYF. The CDR3 nucleotides are TGTGCCAGCAGGAAAGCGGGGGGGCGAACAGATACGCAGTATTTT.